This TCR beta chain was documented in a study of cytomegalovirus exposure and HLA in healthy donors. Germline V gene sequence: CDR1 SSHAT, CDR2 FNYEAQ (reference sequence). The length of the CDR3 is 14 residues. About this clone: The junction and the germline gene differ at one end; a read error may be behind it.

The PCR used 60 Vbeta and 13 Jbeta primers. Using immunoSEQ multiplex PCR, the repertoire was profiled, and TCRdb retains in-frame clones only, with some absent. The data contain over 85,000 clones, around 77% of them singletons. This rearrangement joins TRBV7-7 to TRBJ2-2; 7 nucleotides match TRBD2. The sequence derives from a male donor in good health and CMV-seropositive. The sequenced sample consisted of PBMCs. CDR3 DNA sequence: TGTGCTAGCACCCCTAGCGGTTACACCGGGGAGCTGTTTTTT. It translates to CASTPSGYTGELFF. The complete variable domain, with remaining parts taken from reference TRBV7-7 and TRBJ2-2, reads GAGVSQSPRYKVTKRGQDVTLRCDPISSHATLYWYQQALGQGPEFLTYFNYEAQPDKSGLPSDRFSAERPEGSISTLTIQRTEQRDSAMYRCASTPSGYTGELFFGEGSRLTVL.